This T cell receptor (beta chain) was captured by sequencing in a study of graft-versus-host responses after intestinal transplantation. Study at large: Transplant types were multivisceral, liver-intestinal, or isolated intestinal. Recipients uniformly received anti-thymocyte globulin induction, followed by tacrolimus and steroids for three to four years. Study-wide results and limits: Recipient marrow showed GvH clones, some seen first in ileum or blood.

There are 13 residues in the CDR3. Germline-derived CDR1 and CDR2 are SEHNR and FQNEAQ (reference sequence). The junction had 2 bases not matched to a gene; V was cut back by 5 bases and J by 9 bases. TCRdb's table, derived via immunoSEQ multiplex PCR, lists solely in-frame clones and lacks some. The sample includes fewer than 15,000 clones, about 83% of them seen just once. Only one count was recorded for this clone. Its target is not known. The sample was PBMCs, taken after intestinal transplantation. The chain uses TRBV7-9 and TRBJ2-1, with 12 bases fitting TRBD1. This receptor was obtained from a human patient who received an intestinal transplant, so some T cells may come from the graft donor. This chain's CDR3 is CASSGTGGTEQFF. CDR3 nucleotides: TGTGCCAGCAGCGGGACAGGGGGCACTGAGCAGTTCTTC.